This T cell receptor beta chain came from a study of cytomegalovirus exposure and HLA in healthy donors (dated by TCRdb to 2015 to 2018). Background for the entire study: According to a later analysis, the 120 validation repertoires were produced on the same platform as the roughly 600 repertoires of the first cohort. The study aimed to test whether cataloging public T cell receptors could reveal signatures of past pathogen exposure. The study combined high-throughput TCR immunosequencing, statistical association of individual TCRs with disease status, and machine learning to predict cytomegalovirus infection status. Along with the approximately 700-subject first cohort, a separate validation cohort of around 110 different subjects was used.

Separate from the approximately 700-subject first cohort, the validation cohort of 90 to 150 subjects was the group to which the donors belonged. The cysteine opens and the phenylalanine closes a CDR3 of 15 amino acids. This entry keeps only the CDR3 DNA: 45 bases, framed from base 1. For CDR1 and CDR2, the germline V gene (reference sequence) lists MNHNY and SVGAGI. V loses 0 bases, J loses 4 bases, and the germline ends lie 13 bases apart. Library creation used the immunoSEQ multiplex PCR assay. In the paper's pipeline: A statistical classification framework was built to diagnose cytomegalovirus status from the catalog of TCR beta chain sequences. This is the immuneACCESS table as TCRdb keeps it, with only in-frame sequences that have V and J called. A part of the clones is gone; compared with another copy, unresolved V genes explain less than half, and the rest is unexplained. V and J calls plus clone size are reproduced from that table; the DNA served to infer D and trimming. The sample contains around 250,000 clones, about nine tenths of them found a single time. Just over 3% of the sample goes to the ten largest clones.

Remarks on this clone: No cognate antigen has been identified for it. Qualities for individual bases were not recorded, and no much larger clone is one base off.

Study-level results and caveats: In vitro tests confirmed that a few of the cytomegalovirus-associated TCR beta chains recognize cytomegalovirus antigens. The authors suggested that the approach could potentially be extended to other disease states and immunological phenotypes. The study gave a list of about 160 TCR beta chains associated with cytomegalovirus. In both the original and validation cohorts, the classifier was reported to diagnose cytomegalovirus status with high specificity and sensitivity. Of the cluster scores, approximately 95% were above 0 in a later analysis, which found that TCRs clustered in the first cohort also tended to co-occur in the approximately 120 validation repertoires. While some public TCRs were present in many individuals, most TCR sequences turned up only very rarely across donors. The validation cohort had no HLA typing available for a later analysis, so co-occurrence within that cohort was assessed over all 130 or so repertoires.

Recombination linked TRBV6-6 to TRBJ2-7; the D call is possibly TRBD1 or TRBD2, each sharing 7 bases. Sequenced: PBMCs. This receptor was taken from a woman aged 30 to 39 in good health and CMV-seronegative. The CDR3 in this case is CASSYSQGGRYEQYF. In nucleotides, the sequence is TGTGCCAGCAGTTACTCGCAGGGGGGGAGGTACGAGCAGTACTTC.